This T cell receptor (beta chain) originates from a study of OX40 agonist ivuxolimab in advanced cancers. Looking at the study overall: Ivuxolimab, which is an agonistic anti-OX40 (CD134) antibody, was administered to the patients. At just under 85% male, the cohort had a mean age of 60 years, ranging from about 20 to 90. Treatment received earlier with anti-PD-1, anti-PD-L1 or anti-CTLA-4 agents was allowed, and approximately 44% had some.

Assay used: immunoSEQ multiplex PCR; TCRdb lists only in-frame clones, some missing. The table has tens of thousands of clones, about 85% seen once. This CDR3 spans 14 amino acids. The J segment lost 6 bases and the V segment lost 5 bases, leaving 7 bases of the junction unmatched. CDR1 is SGHTA and CDR2 is FQGTGA in the germline V gene. This clone was observed a single time. This TCR was recovered from an adult with an advanced solid tumor such as melanoma, head and neck, liver or kidney cancer. The rearrangement joins TRBV7-3 to TRBJ2-3, with TRBD1 matching 8 bases. This material consisted of CD4+ or CD8+ T cells sorted from blood, taken in a trial of the OX40 agonist ivuxolimab. The CDR3 DNA is TGTGCCAGCAGCCGGACAGGGCCGTCTGATACGCAGTATTTT. Its protein is CASSRTGPSDTQYF.